A selection of T cell receptor beta chains follows, all from one sample in a study of graft-versus-host responses after intestinal transplantation. This table comes from immunoSEQ multiplex PCR, and its TCRdb copy is limited to in-frame clones, with some not included. The sample yields 40,000 to 45,000 clones, roughly 95% seen once. These receptors' antigens are unknown. The sequenced sample was unstimulated CD8+ T cells sorted from spleen or lymph node cells, obtained before transplant. The receptors originated from a human donor who was the organ donor for an intestinal transplant. Both conserved end residues are part of each CDR3. The D gene is left open where the match is weak.

j_call,d_call,cdr3_length,v_call,cdr3_aa
TRBJ2-1,.,12,TRBV29-1,CSVLPSTDEQFF
TRBJ2-7,TRBD1,14,TRBV11-2,CASSPRTGSYEQYF
TRBJ1-5,.,13,TRBV4-3,CASSQWTGQPQHF
TRBJ2-2,.,14,TRBV5-6,CASSVGGDTGELFF
TRBJ2-5,TRBD1,16,TRBV19,CASSIGVTRGQETQYF
TRBJ1-5,.,13,TRBV2,CASSEGYNQPQHF
TRBJ2-7,.,12,TRBV29-1,CSVEFRGYEQYF
TRBJ2-3,TRBD1,12,TRBV6-6,CASLTGGDTQYF
TRBJ2-7,TRBD2,13,TRBV6-6,CASSYRGGYEQYF
TRBJ2-1,TRBD2,13,TRBV7-3,CASSLLASGRRFF
TRBJ2-5,TRBD2,14,TRBV4-3,CASSHGLAEETQYF
TRBJ2-7,.,11,TRBV2,CASSDTYEQYF
TRBJ2-7,TRBD2,17,TRBV19,CASSPDVGLAYPYEQYF
TRBJ2-1,.,15,TRBV7-3,CASSFGGSSYNEQFF
TRBJ2-7,.,16,TRBV7-6,CASSWGPPTGAYEQYF
TRBJ2-7,.,14,TRBV5-4,CASNPGAGTYEQYF
TRBJ2-7,TRBD1,13,TRBV27,CASSTQTGVEQYF
TRBJ2-3,TRBD2,16,TRBV7-9,CASSTQTSGFTDTQYF
TRBJ2-7,TRBD2,15,TRBV10-1,CASRPGLAASYEQYF
TRBJ2-4,TRBD1,15,TRBV5-1,CASSEGDRDKNIQYF
TRBJ2-2,.,13,TRBV19,CASSIGDRVELFF
TRBJ2-3,.,16,TRBV6-6,CASSSLGNLDTDTQYF
TRBJ2-3,.,14,TRBV29-1,CSVGEGSSTDTQYF
TRBJ2-7,.,15,TRBV5-6,CASSLIRSYPYEQYF
TRBJ1-1,TRBD1,15,TRBV6-6,CASRRADRGNTEAFF
TRBJ1-5,.,15,TRBV7-9,CASSLEGFSNQPQHF
TRBJ1-1,.,14,TRBV25-1,CASSPPGGYTEAFF
TRBJ2-1,.,14,TRBV5-1,CASSLPFDSNEQFF
TRBJ2-6,.,16,TRBV18,CASSPNQGSGANVLTF
TRBJ2-3,TRBD2,15,TRBV4-1,CASSPTSGGTDTQYF
TRBJ2-5,.,13,TRBV21-1,CASNVPYPETQYF
TRBJ2-7,.,13,TRBV7-9,CASSYVSSYEQYF
TRBJ2-7,TRBD2,16,TRBV7-2,CASSLYGLAGQYEQYF
TRBJ1-4,.,17,TRBV7-2,CASSLDPGIVANEKLFF
TRBJ2-7,.,14,TRBV29-1,CSVVGQGSGYEQYF
TRBJ1-2,TRBD1,14,TRBV7-8,CASSRGGWYYGYTF
TRBJ1-1,.,12,TRBV7-2,CASSPGGAEAFF
TRBJ2-7,TRBD1,14,TRBV30,CAWSRTGIIYEQYF
TRBJ2-7,TRBD2,18,TRBV4-1,CASSQPKTSGGPIYEQYF
TRBJ2-3,TRBD2,15,TRBV6-1,CASSNGLAPTDTQYF
TRBJ2-5,.,14,TRBV7-8,CASSLSVQEETQYF
TRBJ2-3,TRBD1,16,TRBV11-2,CASSLFWTGYTDTQYF
TRBJ1-2,TRBD1,14,TRBV7-9,CASRGTGAGAGYTF
TRBJ2-3,TRBD2,17,TRBV5-1,CASRQGGSGGSTDTQYF
TRBJ2-1,.,15,TRBV6-5,CASSSGKTAYNEQFF
TRBJ1-2,.,11,TRBV29-1,CSAPMGYGYTF
TRBJ2-3,TRBD2,17,TRBV18,CASSHGKLAGFVDTQYF
TRBJ1-1,.,11,TRBV6-5,CASTRYTEAFF
TRBJ2-7,TRBD1,15,TRBV7-2,CASSLGPGQGHEQYF
TRBJ1-2,.,12,TRBV5-1,CASSLPPGGYTF
TRBJ1-2,.,11,TRBV29-1,CSVDVDYGYTF
TRBJ2-7,.,13,TRBV30,CAWTSGSSYEQYF
TRBJ2-3,TRBD1,14,TRBV7-3,CANTGTGGTDTQYF
TRBJ2-7,TRBD1,13,TRBV5-6,CASSFGTGGEQYF
TRBJ2-5,.,18,TRBV15,CATSRDSVVGGYQETQYF
TRBJ2-2,.,15,TRBV19,CASSIAGVNTGELFF
TRBJ2-7,TRBD1,14,TRBV6-4,CASSDSGTGEMQYF
TRBJ2-3,.,14,TRBV6-1,CASSEDRGTDTQYF
TRBJ2-7,TRBD1,15,TRBV6-5,CASSQTGFSSYEQYF
TRBJ2-3,TRBD2,15,TRBV11-2,CASSLVAGVGDTQYF